The 17 T cell receptor beta chains below come from one sample, sequenced in a study of identical twins. TCRdb called the 5' RACE reads again in MiXCR, with one record for every CDR3 protein. The table records 600,000 to 850,000 distinct CDR3 sequences, 18% of them present only once. The sample was also linked to a second study, of T cells expressing NK-cell markers.

The source material was PBMCs. The receptors come from a woman between 18 and 29 years old in good health.

The chain is built from TRBV20-1 and TRBJ2-3; TRBD2 aligns across 8 bases. The CDR3 totals 16 residues. Germline CDR1 reads DFQATT; CDR2 reads SNEGSKA (reference sequence). V shed 2 bases, J shed 0 bases, and the junction held 7 bases outside the gene matches. The CDR3 is CSARPLAAASTDTQYF. The CDR3 DNA is TGCAGTGCTAGACCACTAGCGGCCGCTAGCACAGATACGCAGTATTTT.

CDR3 sequence (DNA): TGTGCCAGCAGCCTGGATAAGAGGGGGTGGTACTTC. This sequence encodes CASSLDKRGWYF. The chain joins TRBV7-2 to TRBJ2-7, with D maybe TRBD1 (6 bases). The germline gives CDR1 SGHTA, CDR2 FQGNSA. The CDR3 has 12 residues. V lost 5 bases and J lost 12, with 17 bases in between.

This clonotype was counted a few times. V gene TRBV29-1 combines with J gene TRBJ2-7; a possible D gene is TRBD1 (5 bases). Trimming removed 4 bases from V and 2 bases from J, with 12 bases in between. This CDR3 region has 13 residues. The germline CDR1 and CDR2 sequences are SQVTM and ANQGSEA. The CDR3 region has the DNA TGCAGCGTTGGCCCCGGACAAGCCTACGAGCAGTACTTC. It translates to CSVGPGQAYEQYF.

In its sample, this clonotype was seen a few times. The genes are TRBV7-2 and TRBJ2-1, with D possibly being TRBD2 (6 bases). From germline, CDR1 is SGHTA and CDR2 FQGNSA. V gave up 3 bases and J gave up 4 bases, with 13 bases separating them. The CDR3 spans 15 residues. For the CDR3, the DNA is TGTGCCAGCAGCTTTTTACCGGGAGCGTACAATGAGCAGTTCTTC. Residues: CASSFLPGAYNEQFF.

The chain has TRBV20-1 and TRBJ2-3, with D possibly TRBD1 on 6 matching bases. Trimming stripped 3 bases from V and 1 base from J, with 14 bases between. Germline V gene data show CDR1 as DFQATT and CDR2 as SNEGSKA (reference sequence). There are 15 residues in the CDR3. The CDR3, as DNA: TGCAGTGCTAGGACGTGGGGGCGAGGCACAGATACGCAGTATTTT. Translated, it gives CSARTWGRGTDTQYF.

This clonotype occurred many times. The chain links TRBV3-1 to TRBJ2-2, with 7 nucleotides matching TRBD2. The V and J ends lost 0 bases and 5 bases, in that order; junction bases with no gene match: 6. CDR3 size: 16 residues. CDR1 LGHDT and CDR2 YNNKEL come from the germline V gene (reference sequence). The CDR3 loop reads CASSQERTRGTGELFF. The CDR3 nucleotides are TGTGCCAGCAGCCAAGAGAGGACTAGAGGGACCGGGGAGCTGTTTTTT.

This clonotype was recorded a few times. The V gene is TRBV11-2, the J gene TRBJ2-7, with a weak D call TRBD1 (6 bases). Between the trimmed V and J ends, which lost 8 bases and 5 bases, there was a span of 13 bases. Germline loops: CDR1 SGHAT, CDR2 FQNNGV. This CDR3 has 12 residues. CDR3 nucleotide sequence: TGTGCCAGCTCGCAGGGGACGAACGAGCAGTACTTC. As protein: CASSQGTNEQYF.

This clonotype was found many times. The rearrangement joins TRBV12-3 or TRBV12-4 to TRBJ1-5; 7 nucleotides line up with TRBD1. This CDR3 has 13 amino acids. The ends lost 6 bases at V and 5 bases at J; junction bases unmatched: 4. This CDR3 reads CASRRQGDQPQHF. For the CDR3, the DNA is TGTGCCAGCAGAAGACAGGGCGATCAGCCCCAGCATTTT.

The DNA for the CDR3 is TGCGCCAGCAGCTTGGAGGGCAGGAGGGGCACCGGGGAGCTGTTTTTT. Protein: CASSLEGRRGTGELFF. J is TRBJ2-2 and V is TRBV5-1, with a possible D match to TRBD2 (6 bases). Deletions cut 0 bases from V and 4 bases from J, with 13 bases between. Germline CDR1 SGHRS, CDR2 YFSETQ. The CDR3 is 16 residues long.

The chain's CDR3 is CASSTRTKNGYTF. The CDR3 nucleotides are TGTGCCAGCAGTACTAGGACCAAAAATGGCTACACCTTC. The genes are TRBV6-5 and TRBJ1-2; no clear D gene. Per the germline V gene, CDR1 is MNHEY and CDR2 is SVGAGI. Trimming cost V 5 bases and J 6 bases, with 13 bases left between them. The CDR3 is made up of 13 amino acids.

This clonotype was counted only a few times. The chain is built from TRBV5-1 and TRBJ2-7; no definite D call. This CDR3 comprises 16 residues. V lost 0 bases to trimming and J lost 2 bases, with 15 bases between them. Germline CDR1 reads SGHRS; CDR2 reads YFSETQ. CDR3 in DNA: TGCGCCAGCAGCTTGGAGTCTAGTCCAATTACCTACGAGCAGTACTTC. Its protein is CASSLESSPITYEQYF.

This clonotype was seen a few times. In DNA, the CDR3 is TGTGCCAGCAGCTTAGGAGGGACAGGTTTCGCCGAGCAGTACTTC. Translation: CASSLGGTGFAEQYF. V and J are TRBV7-9 and TRBJ2-7, with 8 bases lining up with TRBD1. This CDR3 has 15 residues. J gave up 6 bases and V 1 base, and 8 bases lay outside the gene matches. Germline lookup yields CDR1 SEHNR and CDR2 FQNEAQ (reference sequence).

As for this clonotype: At one of its ends the junction is not consistent with the germline gene, which may arise from a read error. The gene calls are TRBV12-3 or TRBV12-4 and TRBJ2-3; D assignment may be TRBD1 or TRBD2 (6 bases each). This CDR3 contains 15 residues. CDR3 in DNA: TGTTCCAGCAGTCTTACGGGGGCTACCGTGGGTACGCAGTATTTT. Encoded protein: CSSSLTGATVGTQYF.

This CDR3 is CASSIGGQETQYF. The CDR3 bases are TGTGCCAGTAGTATAGGAGGCCAAGAGACCCAGTACTTC. The chain joins TRBV19 to TRBJ2-5; D is unresolved. The CDR3 has 13 amino acids. Germline-derived CDR1 and CDR2 are LNHDA and SQIVND (reference sequence). V dropped 1 base and J dropped 1 base, with 4 bases sitting between them.

This clonotype has a handful of counts. This sequence joins TRBV29-1 and TRBJ1-1; D is uncertain. The length of the CDR3 is 11 residues. V was trimmed by 7 bases and J by 0 bases, leaving 6 bases between them. Germline V gene lookup returns CDR1 SQVTM and CDR2 ANQGSEA. CDR3 region: CSGTLNTEAFF. In DNA, the CDR3 is TGCAGCGGGACGTTGAACACTGAAGCTTTCTTT.

The chain has TRBV15 and TRBJ2-3; D unresolved. The V end lost 4 bases, the J end lost 0 bases, and 11 bases lay between the germline ends. Germline CDR1 and CDR2: LNHNV and YYDKDF (reference sequence). The CDR3 has 15 residues. The chain's CDR3 is CATSNRAPSTDTQYF. CDR3 nucleotides: TGTGCCACCAGCAACAGAGCCCCTAGCACAGATACGCAGTATTTT.

The sample holds a few counts of this clonotype. The chain recombines TRBV6-2 or TRBV6-3 with TRBJ1-1; 7 bases align to TRBD1. V lost 2 bases to trimming and J lost 7 bases; unmatched junction nucleotides: 10. The CDR3 totals 15 residues. In germline, CDR1 is MNHEY, CDR2 SVGEGT. The CDR3 loop reads CASSYRGQWVNEAFF. The DNA for the CDR3 is TGTGCCAGCAGTTACAGGGGACAGTGGGTGAATGAAGCTTTCTTT.